This T cell receptor beta chain was retrieved from a study of blood T cell repertoires in COVID-19. Background on the study: T cells, B-cell-depleted T cells, or PBMCs supplied cDNA or gDNA.

Generated by immunoSEQ multiplex PCR, the TCRdb table keeps only in-frame clones and is missing some. The data hold 300,000 or so clones, with 80% to 90% observed a single time. With 7 bases clipped from V and 0 bases from J, the junction kept 6 bases outside the gene matches. This CDR3 is built from 15 residues. Germline V CDR1 and CDR2: LNHDA, SQIVND (reference sequence). This clone was detected a few times. The source is a woman aged 40 to 49 with acute COVID-19. The chain joins TRBV19 to TRBJ1-5, with 7 bases fitting TRBD1. What was sequenced was PBMCs or T cells enriched from blood (not recorded which). The CDR3 nucleotides are TGTGCCAGTACTGACAGGGCGTATAGCAATCAGCCCCAGCATTTT. Its translation is CASTDRAYSNQPQHF.